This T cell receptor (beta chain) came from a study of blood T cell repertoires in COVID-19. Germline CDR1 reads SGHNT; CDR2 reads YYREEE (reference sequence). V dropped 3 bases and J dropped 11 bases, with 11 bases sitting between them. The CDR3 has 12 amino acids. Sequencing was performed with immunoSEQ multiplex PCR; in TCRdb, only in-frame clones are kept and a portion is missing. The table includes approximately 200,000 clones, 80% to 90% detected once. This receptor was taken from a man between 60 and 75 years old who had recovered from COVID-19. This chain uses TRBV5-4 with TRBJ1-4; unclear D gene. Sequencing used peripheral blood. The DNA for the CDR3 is TGTGCCAGCAGCTCGGGAGGTGCGAAACTGTTTTTT. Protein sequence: CASSSGGAKLFF.